These 4 T cell receptor beta chains originate from one sample sequenced in a study of cytomegalovirus exposure and HLA in healthy donors. The PCR had 60 Vbeta and 13 Jbeta primers. Here immunoSEQ multiplex PCR was the method, and the copy in TCRdb shows in-frame clones only, minus some. This repertoire includes about 140,000 clones. The sample taken for sequencing was PBMCs. The source of these receptors is a man aged 40-50 years in good health and CMV-seronegative.

V usage is TRBV29-1 and J usage is TRBJ1-1; D ambiguous. The V end lost 6 bases, the J end lost 0 bases, and 11 bases lay between the germline ends. This CDR3 comprises 13 residues. Germline V lookup: CDR1 SQVTM, CDR2 ANQGSEA. This CDR3 reads CSVLRLMNTEAFF. CDR3 in DNA: TGCAGCGTGCTCAGGTTGATGAACACTGAAGCTTTCTTT.

The V and J genes are TRBV20-1 and TRBJ2-7; a weak D match, TRBD1 (5 bases). Per germline, CDR1 DFQATT and CDR2 SNEGSKA (reference sequence). Trimming left V 5 bases short and J 9 bases short, with 14 bases between. The CDR3 has 11 residues. The DNA of the CDR3 is TGCAGTGCTGGGGCTAGTTGGGGGCAGTACTTC. Protein sequence: CSAGASWGQYF.

This rearrangement joins TRBV7-3 to TRBJ2-3, with 8 bases aligning to TRBD1. The J segment lost 0 bases and the V segment lost 5 bases, leaving 7 bases of the junction unmatched. Germline V gene lookup returns CDR1 SGHTA and CDR2 FQGTGA. The CDR3 is made up of 16 amino acids. The chain's CDR3 is CASSAQGAASTDTQYF. In nucleotides, the CDR3 is TGTGCCAGCAGCGCTCAGGGGGCTGCAAGCACAGATACGCAGTATTTT.

The genes are TRBV4-1 and TRBJ2-7, with D perhaps TRBD2 (6 bases). V was clipped by 4 bases and J by 7 bases, with 20 bases between them. CDR1 MGHRA and CDR2 YSYEKL come from the germline V gene. CDR3 length: 15 residues. The CDR3 DNA is TGCGCCAGCAGCCGGGGACTCGACTCTTTTTGGGAGCAGTACTTC. Translation: CASSRGLDSFWEQYF.